Below, 14 T cell receptor beta chains from the same sample are listed, as sequenced in a study of blood T cell repertoires in COVID-19. Only in-frame clones appear in the TCRdb table, and some are missing; sequencing was by immunoSEQ multiplex PCR. The data hold 170,000 or so clones, with about four fifths observed a single time. The sample comprised peripheral blood. The receptors were gathered from a woman in her 70s with COVID-19, enrolled during active disease.

The chain combines TRBV7-2 with TRBJ1-2; D is undetermined. CDR3 length: 13 residues. The germline gives CDR1 SGHTA, CDR2 FQGNSA. V lost 6 bases to trimming and J lost 0 bases, with 8 bases between them. The CDR3 protein is CASRTISNYGYTF. Here the CDR3 DNA reads TGTGCCAGCAGAACAATATCTAACTATGGCTACACCTTC.

This clone was observed once. The J gene is TRBJ2-6, the V gene TRBV5-1; 9 bases match TRBD1. The CDR3 is 18 amino acids. Germline CDR1 SGHRS, CDR2 YFSETQ. Losses at the gene ends were 7 bases for V and 0 bases for J; bases not matched to a gene: 11. The DNA for the CDR3 is TGCGCCAGCGCTCCCGGACAGGGGTCCCGCTCTGGGGCCAACGTCCTGACTTTC. Translating gives CASAPGQGSRSGANVLTF.

The chain couples TRBV19 to TRBJ2-2; a weak D match, TRBD1 (5 bases). Germline assignment: CDR1 LNHDA and CDR2 SQIVND (reference sequence). V shed 3 bases and J shed 0 bases, with 14 bases lying between them. CDR3 length: 17 residues. CDR3 nucleotide sequence: TGTGCCAGTAGTATGGGCCCGGCAGGGACGAACACCGGGGAGCTGTTTTTT. It specifies CASSMGPAGTNTGELFF.

The chain uses TRBV2 and TRBJ2-2, with 7 bases matching TRBD1. Per the germline V gene, CDR1 is SNHLY and CDR2 is FYNNEI. The CDR3 is made up of 15 amino acids. The junction had 10 bases not matched to a gene; V was cut back by 6 bases and J by 6 bases. In DNA, the CDR3 is TGTGCCAGCAGCCGCAGGGGGAAGGGGGCCGGGGAGCTGTTTTTT. It is translated as CASSRRGKGAGELFF.

In this sample, this clone turned up once. The chain combines TRBV3-1 (or the pseudogene TRBV3-2) with TRBJ2-7; TRBD2 is a possible D gene (5 bases). Germline CDR1 is LGHDT and CDR2 is YNNKEL (reference sequence). V was clipped by 5 bases and J by 2 bases, with 10 bases between them. The CDR3 length is 13 residues. CDR3 loop: CASSLRGTYEQYF. DNA for the CDR3: TGTGCCAGCAGCTTAAGAGGGACCTACGAGCAGTACTTC.

V usage is TRBV11-2 and J usage is TRBJ1-2, with TRBD1 identical over 7 bases. Germline V lookup: CDR1 SGHAT, CDR2 FQNNGV. Losses at the gene ends were 5 bases for V and 3 bases for J; bases not matched to a gene: 6. The CDR3 is 14 amino acids. The CDR3: CASSPDREYYGYTF. In nucleotides, the CDR3 is TGTGCCAGCAGCCCTGACAGGGAATACTATGGCTACACCTTC.

The chain employs TRBV5-1 and TRBJ2-7; D perhaps matches TRBD2 (6 bases). Germline CDR1 is SGHRS and CDR2 is YFSETQ. The CDR3 extends over 14 amino acids. V lost 0 bases to trimming and J lost 3 bases, with 10 bases between them. The CDR3 DNA follows: TGCGCCAGCAGCTTGGGAGGGAGGAACTACGAGCAGTACTTC. Protein sequence: CASSLGGRNYEQYF.

V usage is TRBV30 and J usage is TRBJ1-2; no firm D call. The CDR3 spans 11 residues. CDR1 is GTSNPN and CDR2 is SVGIG in the germline V gene (reference sequence). Trimming removed 0 bases at V and 8 bases at J, with 7 bases between. This chain's CDR3 is CAWSVQMGYTF. CDR3 coding DNA: TGTGCCTGGAGTGTTCAAATGGGCTACACCTTC.

V gene TRBV4-3 combines with J gene TRBJ2-1; 12 bases map to TRBD2. Per germline, CDR1 LGHNA and CDR2 YSLEER. J was trimmed by 11 bases and V by 0 bases; bases with no gene match: 17. This CDR3 region has 19 residues. CDR3 region: CASSQEQQGTSGSKGKQFF. CDR3 nucleotide sequence: TGCGCCAGCAGCCAAGAACAGCAGGGGACTAGCGGGTCCAAGGGAAAGCAGTTCTTC.

This chain links TRBV28 with TRBJ1-6; TRBD1 is a possible D gene (6 bases). The ends were cut back, 8 bases at V and 7 bases at J, with 18 bases in the middle. The germline V gene encodes CDR1 MDHEN and CDR2 SYDVKM. This CDR3 has 15 residues. The CDR3 protein is CASHLTGTRNSPLHF. CDR3 nucleotide sequence: TGTGCCAGCCACCTAACCGGGACAAGAAATTCACCCCTCCACTTT.

A few counts support this clone. This chain uses TRBV6-4 with TRBJ2-7; possible D gene TRBD2, 6 bases. The CDR3 runs to 15 residues. V gave up 6 bases and J gave up 2 bases, with 17 bases separating them. CDR1 MRHNA and CDR2 SNTAGT come from the germline V gene. The CDR3, as DNA: TGTGCCAGCAGAGCCGGGACTCAGAAGGCCTACGAGCAGTACTTC. Encoded protein: CASRAGTQKAYEQYF.

The gene calls are TRBV28 and TRBJ2-4; 8 positions match TRBD1. Germline CDR1 reads MDHEN; CDR2 reads SYDVKM. With V trimmed by 5 bases and J by 1 base, 13 bases remained unmatched. The CDR3 consists of 18 residues. The DNA of the CDR3 is TGTGCCAGCAGTCCACGGACAGGGTGGGGGGTGGCCAAAAACATTCAGTACTTC. Translated, it gives CASSPRTGWGVAKNIQYF. The full variable domain, in which reference TRBV28 and TRBJ2-4 provide the parts outside the CDR3, is DVKVTQSSRYLVKRTGEKVFLECVQDMDHENMFWYRQDPGLGLRLIYFSYDVKMKEKGDIPEGYSVSREKKERFSLILESASTNQTSMYLCASSPRTGWGVAKNIQYFGAGTRLSVL.

The chain is built from TRBV5-4 and TRBJ2-7; 7 nucleotides align to TRBD1. CDR1 and CDR2 from the germline V gene are SGHNT and YYREEE (reference sequence). Unmatched junction bases numbered 5, after V lost 0 bases and J lost 2 bases. The CDR3 is 15 residues long. The CDR3 sequence: CASSLDRGPTYEQYF. The CDR3, as DNA: TGTGCCAGCAGCTTGGACAGGGGCCCTACCTACGAGCAGTACTTC.

A single count supports this clone. The V call is TRBV11-3, the J call TRBJ2-7, with 8 bases lining up with TRBD2. V lost 4 bases to trimming and J lost 0 bases; unmatched junction nucleotides: 2. The V gene's germline CDR1 is SGHNT and CDR2 YENEEA. The CDR3 is 14 amino acids. The CDR3 region is CASSSSGSSYEQYF. In DNA, the CDR3 is TGTGCCAGCAGCTCGAGCGGGAGCTCCTACGAGCAGTACTTC.